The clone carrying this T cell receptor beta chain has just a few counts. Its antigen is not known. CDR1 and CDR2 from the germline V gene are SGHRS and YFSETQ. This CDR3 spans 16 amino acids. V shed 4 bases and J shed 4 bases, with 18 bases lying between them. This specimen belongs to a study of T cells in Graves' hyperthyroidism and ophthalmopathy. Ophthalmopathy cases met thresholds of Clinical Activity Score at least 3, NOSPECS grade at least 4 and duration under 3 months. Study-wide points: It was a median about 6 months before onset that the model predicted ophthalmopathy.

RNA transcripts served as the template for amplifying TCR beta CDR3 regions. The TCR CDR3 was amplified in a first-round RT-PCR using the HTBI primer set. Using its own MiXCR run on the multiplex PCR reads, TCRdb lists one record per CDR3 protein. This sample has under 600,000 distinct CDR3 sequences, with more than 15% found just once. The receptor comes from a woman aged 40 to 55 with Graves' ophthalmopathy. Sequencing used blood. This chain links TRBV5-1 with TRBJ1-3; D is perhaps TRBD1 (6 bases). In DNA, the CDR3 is TGCGCCAGCAGCCCGACCCTTACAGGGATCGGAAACACCATATATTTT. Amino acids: CASSPTLTGIGNTIYF.